This T cell receptor beta chain was captured by sequencing in a study of T cell responses to AZD1222 COVID-19 vaccine. Study results and caveats: Across the whole spike, CD4 TCRs peaked at regions 160-218 and 743-854. Spike-specific TCR breadth and depth went up after people got two AZD1222 doses. Clonal diversity may have been underestimated in mostly white British donors.

Sequenced by immunoSEQ multiplex PCR; TCRdb stores in-frame clones only, minus some. Altogether 130,000 or so clones are present, over 80% being singletons, with the ten largest covering 0.85% to 1.3%. The length of the CDR3 is 15 residues. Germline V gene lookup returns CDR1 SGDLS and CDR2 YYNGEE. V was trimmed by 0 bases and J by 0 bases, leaving 7 bases between them. As for this clone: Its antigen is currently unknown.

The source material was peripheral blood, sampled on day 0 of AZD1222 vaccination. The receptor comes from an adult in good health. This chain links TRBV9 with TRBJ2-1; D not certain. The CDR3 reads CASSVDWSSYNEQFF. Here the CDR3 DNA reads TGTGCCAGCAGCGTAGATTGGAGCTCCTACAATGAGCAGTTCTTC.